What follows is one T cell receptor beta chain and its context. This entry comes from a study of blood T cell repertoires in COVID-19. Background on the study: Nucleic acid was either cDNA or gDNA, and it came from T cells, B-cell-depleted T cells, or PBMCs.

Generated by immunoSEQ multiplex PCR, the TCRdb table keeps only in-frame clones and is missing some. The sample yields about 79,000 clones, roughly 91% seen once. Germline CDR1 reads SQVTM; CDR2 reads ANQGSEA. V was trimmed by 1 base and J by 3 bases, leaving 10 bases between them. The CDR3 has 13 residues. The receptor comes from a man in his sixties or seventies with active or convalescent COVID-19. The rearrangement links TRBV29-1 to TRBJ2-7; D perhaps matches TRBD2 (5 bases). The sample consisted of peripheral blood. The CDR3 nucleotides are TGCAGCGTTGAAGGGGGAGCGATCTACGAGCAGTACTTC. Encoded protein: CSVEGGAIYEQYF.